The rows below give T cell receptor beta chains drawn from one sample of a study of OX40 agonist ivuxolimab in advanced cancers. The assay was immunoSEQ multiplex PCR, and TCRdb's table has in-frame clones only and misses some. Here the sample spans about 54,000 clones, over 70% being singletons. Sequencing was performed on CD4+ or CD8+ T cells sorted from blood, taken in a trial of the OX40 agonist ivuxolimab. These receptors were obtained from an adult with an advanced solid tumor such as melanoma, head and neck, liver or kidney cancer. Both conserved end residues are part of each CDR3. The D gene is left open where the match is weak. The size of a clone is reported for some rows only, either as once, few or many, or as a class for expanded clones.

CDR3nt: TGTGCCAGCAGCCAAATCTTCGACGGCCTTGGGGCCAACGTCCTGACTTTC
CDR3aa: CASSQIFDGLGANVLTF
abundance: -
d_gene: -
v_gene: TRBV7-9
j_gene: TRBJ2-6

CDR3nt: TGTGCCAGCTCACCCGGGCCGTGGCTAGGAGCCCTCCACTTT
CDR3aa: CASSPGPWLGALHF
abundance: -
d_gene: -
v_gene: TRBV18
j_gene: TRBJ1-6

CDR3nt: TGTGCCAGCTTACGGGACAGGATGTACACTGAAGCTTTCTTT
CDR3aa: CASLRDRMYTEAFF
abundance: once
d_gene: TRBD1
v_gene: TRBV6-1
j_gene: TRBJ1-1

CDR3nt: TGTGCCAGCAGCAACAGGGGACCCTATGGCTACACCTTC
CDR3aa: CASSNRGPYGYTF
abundance: -
d_gene: TRBD1
v_gene: TRBV6-5
j_gene: TRBJ1-2

CDR3nt: TGTGCCAGCAGTGGAAGGGCAGGGGTAATGGGCAATCAGCCCCAGCATTTT
CDR3aa: CASSGRAGVMGNQPQHF
abundance: -
d_gene: -
v_gene: TRBV2
j_gene: TRBJ1-5

CDR3nt: TGCAGCGCCCTGACAACCTACAATGAGCAGTTCTTC
CDR3aa: CSALTTYNEQFF
abundance: -
d_gene: -
v_gene: TRBV29-1
j_gene: TRBJ2-1

CDR3nt: TGTGCCAGCTCACCGGGCCCGGCCAATGAAAAACTGTTTTTT
CDR3aa: CASSPGPANEKLFF
abundance: -
d_gene: -
v_gene: TRBV18
j_gene: TRBJ1-4

CDR3nt: TGTGCCAGCAGCTTGGGACTAGCGGGAGGTTCCACAGATACGCAGTATTTT
CDR3aa: CASSLGLAGGSTDTQYF
abundance: -
d_gene: TRBD2
v_gene: TRBV7-3
j_gene: TRBJ2-3

CDR3nt: TGTGCCAGCAGCAAAGCTGGGGTTTCCTACAATGAGCAGTTCTTC
CDR3aa: CASSKAGVSYNEQFF
abundance: -
d_gene: -
v_gene: TRBV21-1
j_gene: TRBJ2-1

CDR3nt: TGTGCCAGCAGTCCGCCGGACAGGGGTAACACTGAAGCTTTCTTT
CDR3aa: CASSPPDRGNTEAFF
abundance: -
d_gene: TRBD1
v_gene: TRBV27
j_gene: TRBJ1-1

CDR3nt: TGTGCCATTCCAGTACGGAGGTACGAGCAGTACTTC
CDR3aa: CAIPVRRYEQYF
abundance: -
d_gene: -
v_gene: TRBV6-4
j_gene: TRBJ2-7

CDR3nt: TGTGCCGTGGGGGCGGAAAACATTCAGTACTTC
CDR3aa: CAVGAENIQYF
abundance: -
d_gene: -
v_gene: TRBV7-1
j_gene: TRBJ2-4

CDR3nt: TGTGCCAGCTCACCTCTCGCCCTGGCAGTGGGTGAAAAACTGTTTTTT
CDR3aa: CASSPLALAVGEKLFF
abundance: once
d_gene: -
v_gene: TRBV18
j_gene: TRBJ1-4

CDR3nt: TGTGCCAGCAGGGAACCGGGAGTCAGGGGGCGCCCCGGGGAGCTGTTTTTT
CDR3aa: CASREPGVRGRPGELFF
abundance: -
d_gene: TRBD1
v_gene: TRBV2
j_gene: TRBJ2-2

CDR3nt: TGTGCCAGCTCACCACCAGGCGGGGGGCTCACCGGGGAGCTGTTTTTT
CDR3aa: CASSPPGGGLTGELFF
abundance: -
d_gene: TRBD2
v_gene: TRBV18
j_gene: TRBJ2-2

CDR3nt: TGTGCCAGTAGTATTGGGCCCTCTTATGCCTTCTATGAAGCTTTCTTT
CDR3aa: CASSIGPSYAFYEAFF
abundance: -
d_gene: -
v_gene: TRBV19
j_gene: TRBJ1-1

CDR3nt: TGTGCCAGCAGTTACAGTAGGTTCTCCTACGAGCAGTACTTC
CDR3aa: CASSYSRFSYEQYF
abundance: once
d_gene: -
v_gene: TRBV6-5
j_gene: TRBJ2-7

CDR3nt: TGCAGCGTTCACCGGGACAGCTCCTACAATGAGCAGTTCTTC
CDR3aa: CSVHRDSSYNEQFF
abundance: few
d_gene: TRBD1
v_gene: TRBV29-1
j_gene: TRBJ2-1

CDR3nt: TGTGCCAGCAGACTTACCTCGAACACCGGGGAGCTGTTTTTT
CDR3aa: CASRLTSNTGELFF
abundance: few
d_gene: -
v_gene: TRBV27
j_gene: TRBJ2-2

CDR3nt: TGTGCCAGCAGTTTGTTCCCCGGGACAGGGCAAGAGACCCAGTACTTC
CDR3aa: CASSLFPGTGQETQYF
abundance: -
d_gene: TRBD1
v_gene: TRBV27
j_gene: TRBJ2-5

CDR3nt: TGTGCCAGCAGTTCGCCTGGGGGCCCCTCTGGAAACACCATATATTTT
CDR3aa: CASSSPGGPSGNTIYF
abundance: few
d_gene: -
v_gene: TRBV28
j_gene: TRBJ1-3

CDR3nt: TGTGCCAGCTGCGATGCCCTCAACACCGGGGAGCTGTTTTTT
CDR3aa: CASCDALNTGELFF
abundance: -
d_gene: -
v_gene: TRBV2
j_gene: TRBJ2-2

CDR3nt: TGTGCCAGCAGTGAAGGACGCTCCCGCGGGAATGAGCAGTTCTTC
CDR3aa: CASSEGRSRGNEQFF
abundance: -
d_gene: -
v_gene: TRBV2
j_gene: TRBJ2-1

CDR3nt: TGCGCCAGCAGTGAGTCATGGTTAGCGAGGAACACCGGGGAGCTGTTTTTT
CDR3aa: CASSESWLARNTGELFF
abundance: -
d_gene: -
v_gene: TRBV10-2
j_gene: TRBJ2-2

CDR3nt: TGTGCCAGCAGGCCGGGACAGGGGAACACCGGGGAGCTGTTTTTT
CDR3aa: CASRPGQGNTGELFF
abundance: -
d_gene: TRBD1
v_gene: TRBV2
j_gene: TRBJ2-2

CDR3nt: TGTGCCAGTAGTGCCTACAGGGGACCTGGCTACACCTTC
CDR3aa: CASSAYRGPGYTF
abundance: few
d_gene: TRBD1
v_gene: TRBV19
j_gene: TRBJ1-2

CDR3nt: TGTGCCAGCAGCTTGGGGAGAAGCGGGGAGCTGTTTTTT
CDR3aa: CASSLGRSGELFF
abundance: -
d_gene: -
v_gene: TRBV11-3
j_gene: TRBJ2-2

CDR3nt: TGTGCCTGGGGATCAGACAGGTTTGCTCTAATGAACACTGAAGCTTTCTTT
CDR3aa: CAWGSDRFALMNTEAFF
abundance: medium-sized
d_gene: -
v_gene: TRBV30
j_gene: TRBJ1-1

CDR3nt: TGTGCCAGCAGCTTATCGATCCAGCGGGAGGGGACGCAGTTCTTC
CDR3aa: CASSLSIQREGTQFF
abundance: once
d_gene: TRBD2
v_gene: TRBV7-2
j_gene: TRBJ2-1

CDR3nt: TGTGCCAGCTCACCCCAAGGCCCCGATCAGCCCCAGCATTTT
CDR3aa: CASSPQGPDQPQHF
abundance: -
d_gene: -
v_gene: TRBV18
j_gene: TRBJ1-5

CDR3nt: TGTGCCAGTAGTGTCGGGGGTACTCAGCCCCAGCATTTT
CDR3aa: CASSVGGTQPQHF
abundance: -
d_gene: -
v_gene: TRBV19
j_gene: TRBJ1-5

CDR3nt: TGTGCCAGCACCCCTGCAGGGGGCCGTAGCGAGCAGTACTTC
CDR3aa: CASTPAGGRSEQYF
abundance: -
d_gene: TRBD1
v_gene: TRBV6-5
j_gene: TRBJ2-7

CDR3nt: TGTGCCAGCAGTCTGACAGGGACTACCTATGGCTACACCTTC
CDR3aa: CASSLTGTTYGYTF
abundance: many
d_gene: TRBD1
v_gene: TRBV6-5
j_gene: TRBJ1-2

CDR3nt: TGCAGTGCTGCCAGGACCGGGGAGCTGTTTTTT
CDR3aa: CSAARTGELFF
abundance: -
d_gene: -
v_gene: TRBV20-1
j_gene: TRBJ2-2

CDR3nt: TGTGCCAGCAGCCCAACGGGCAGCCCCCCTTACGCTATCACCTTC
CDR3aa: CASSPTGSPPYAITF
abundance: -
d_gene: -
v_gene: TRBV7-3
j_gene: TRBJ1-2

CDR3nt: TGTGCCAGCTCACCCCTAAAAGAGACAGAAGCTTTCTTT
CDR3aa: CASSPLKETEAFF
abundance: once
d_gene: -
v_gene: TRBV18
j_gene: TRBJ1-1

CDR3nt: TGTGCCAGCAGTGAAATCCCCCCGCAAGATGGCTACACCTTC
CDR3aa: CASSEIPPQDGYTF
abundance: few
d_gene: -
v_gene: TRBV2
j_gene: TRBJ1-2

CDR3nt: TGTGCCAGCAGCTCCAGAGAGACCCAGTACTTC
CDR3aa: CASSSRETQYF
abundance: -
d_gene: -
v_gene: TRBV13
j_gene: TRBJ2-5

CDR3nt: TGTGCCAGTAGTACCTGGACAGAGGCTGGCTACACCTTC
CDR3aa: CASSTWTEAGYTF
abundance: -
d_gene: -
v_gene: TRBV19
j_gene: TRBJ1-2

CDR3nt: TGTGCCAGCAGCTTAGCAGGGACAGCGGGCCTCTACGAGCAGTACTTC
CDR3aa: CASSLAGTAGLYEQYF
abundance: once
d_gene: -
v_gene: TRBV7-2
j_gene: TRBJ2-7

CDR3nt: TGTGCCAGCAGCCCGGGACAGGGGGCGTCGGGCGGGGAGCTGTTTTTT
CDR3aa: CASSPGQGASGGELFF
abundance: -
d_gene: TRBD1
v_gene: TRBV7-9
j_gene: TRBJ2-2

CDR3nt: TGTGCCAGCAGTTACTCCCGGGGTCGCTGGAGTCGGTACACCTTC
CDR3aa: CASSYSRGRWSRYTF
abundance: -
d_gene: -
v_gene: TRBV6-5
j_gene: TRBJ1-2

CDR3nt: TGTGCCAGCAGCGCTCCCTGGGGGGCCTTTCACACCGGGGAGCTGTTTTTT
CDR3aa: CASSAPWGAFHTGELFF
abundance: -
d_gene: -
v_gene: TRBV9
j_gene: TRBJ2-2

CDR3nt: TGCGCCAGCAGCTTGGCCGGTCTACAGGATAACGGCTACACCTTC
CDR3aa: CASSLAGLQDNGYTF
abundance: -
d_gene: -
v_gene: TRBV5-1
j_gene: TRBJ1-2

CDR3nt: TGTGCCACCAGCAGAGATCCTCAGGAAGAGACCCAGTACTTC
CDR3aa: CATSRDPQEETQYF
abundance: few
d_gene: -
v_gene: TRBV15
j_gene: TRBJ2-5

CDR3nt: TGTGCCAGCAGCTTCGGAGGGGGCGGAAACACCATATATTTT
CDR3aa: CASSFGGGGNTIYF
abundance: -
d_gene: TRBD1
v_gene: TRBV5-4
j_gene: TRBJ1-3

CDR3nt: TGTGCCAGCTTGGACCCAGGGCGCGACACTGAAGCTTTCTTT
CDR3aa: CASLDPGRDTEAFF
abundance: once
d_gene: -
v_gene: TRBV6-5
j_gene: TRBJ1-1

CDR3nt: TGTGCCAGCAGCTCAGTAGGGGACCCCTGGGGCTACACCTTC
CDR3aa: CASSSVGDPWGYTF
abundance: -
d_gene: -
v_gene: TRBV6-5
j_gene: TRBJ1-2

CDR3nt: TGTGCCAGCAGCCTCCCTCGTCCTTCGAATGAAAAACTGTTTTTT
CDR3aa: CASSLPRPSNEKLFF
abundance: -
d_gene: -
v_gene: TRBV6-6
j_gene: TRBJ1-4

CDR3nt: TGTGCCAGTAGTACTTCGGGGGACTATGGCTACACCTTC
CDR3aa: CASSTSGDYGYTF
abundance: once
d_gene: -
v_gene: TRBV19
j_gene: TRBJ1-2

CDR3nt: TGTGCCAGCAGCTTGGCTGGGGCCAACGTCCTGACTTTC
CDR3aa: CASSLAGANVLTF
abundance: -
d_gene: -
v_gene: TRBV7-4
j_gene: TRBJ2-6

CDR3nt: TGCGCCAGCAGCTTGCCTGGGGGCAGGGCTAGCTATGGCTACACCTTC
CDR3aa: CASSLPGGRASYGYTF
abundance: -
d_gene: -
v_gene: TRBV4-1
j_gene: TRBJ1-2

CDR3nt: TGTGCCAGCTCACGCGCCCTCAGGGGCACAGATACGCAGTATTTT
CDR3aa: CASSRALRGTDTQYF
abundance: once
d_gene: -
v_gene: TRBV18
j_gene: TRBJ2-3

CDR3nt: TGTGCCAGCAGCTTAGATGCAGGCAGATCTCTCGGCTACACCTTC
CDR3aa: CASSLDAGRSLGYTF
abundance: -
d_gene: -
v_gene: TRBV7-2
j_gene: TRBJ1-2

CDR3nt: TGTGCCAGTAGTATCTCCTCCTACAATGAGCAGTTCTTC
CDR3aa: CASSISSYNEQFF
abundance: -
d_gene: -
v_gene: TRBV19
j_gene: TRBJ2-1

CDR3nt: TGTGCCAGCAGTTTTCGGTTCAGCAATCAGCCCCAGCATTTT
CDR3aa: CASSFRFSNQPQHF
abundance: -
d_gene: -
v_gene: TRBV27
j_gene: TRBJ1-5

CDR3nt: TGTGCCAGCAGGCGCCCTAGCGGGTGGGAGACCCAGTACTTC
CDR3aa: CASRRPSGWETQYF
abundance: -
d_gene: TRBD2
v_gene: TRBV6-6
j_gene: TRBJ2-5

CDR3nt: TGTGCCGGGGGAGTTAACACCGGGGAGCTGTTTTTT
CDR3aa: CAGGVNTGELFF
abundance: -
d_gene: -
v_gene: TRBV28
j_gene: TRBJ2-2

CDR3nt: TGTGCCAGTAGTGTCCGTGCGGACTATCTCAATGAGCAGTTCTTC
CDR3aa: CASSVRADYLNEQFF
abundance: -
d_gene: -
v_gene: TRBV19
j_gene: TRBJ2-1

CDR3nt: TGTGCCAGCCAAGGGGGGGCCAAGGGGCATCAGCCCCAGCATTTT
CDR3aa: CASQGGAKGHQPQHF
abundance: -
d_gene: -
v_gene: TRBV2
j_gene: TRBJ1-5